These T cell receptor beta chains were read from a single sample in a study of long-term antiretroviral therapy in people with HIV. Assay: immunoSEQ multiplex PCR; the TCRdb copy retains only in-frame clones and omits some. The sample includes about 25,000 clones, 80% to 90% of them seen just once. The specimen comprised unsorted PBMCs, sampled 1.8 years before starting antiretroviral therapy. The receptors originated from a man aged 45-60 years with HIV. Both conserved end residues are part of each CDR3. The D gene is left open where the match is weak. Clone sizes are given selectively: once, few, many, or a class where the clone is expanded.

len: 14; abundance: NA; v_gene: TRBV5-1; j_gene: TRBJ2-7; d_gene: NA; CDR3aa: CASQGSGSSYEQYF; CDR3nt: TGCGCCAGCCAGGGTAGCGGAAGCTCCTACGAGCAGTACTTC
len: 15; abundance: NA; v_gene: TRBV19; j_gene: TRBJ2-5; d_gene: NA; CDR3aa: CASSTAIRGLETQYF; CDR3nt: TGTGCCAGTTCGACGGCTATAAGGGGCCTGGAGACCCAGTACTTC
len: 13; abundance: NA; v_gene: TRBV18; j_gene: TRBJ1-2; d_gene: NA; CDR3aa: CASSPRTVYGYTF; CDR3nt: TGTGCCAGCTCACCGCGGACAGTCTATGGCTACACCTTC
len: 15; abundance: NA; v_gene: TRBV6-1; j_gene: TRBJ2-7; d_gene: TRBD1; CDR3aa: CASSDRQGKMNEQYF; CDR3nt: TGTGCCAGCAGTGACCGACAGGGGAAAATGAACGAGCAGTACTTC
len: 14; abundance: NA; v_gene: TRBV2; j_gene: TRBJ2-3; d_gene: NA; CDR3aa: CASSPIAGTDTQYF; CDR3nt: TGTGCCAGCAGCCCAATAGCGGGCACAGATACGCAGTATTTT
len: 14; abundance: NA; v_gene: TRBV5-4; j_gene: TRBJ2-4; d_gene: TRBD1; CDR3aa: CASSPTGGLDIQYF; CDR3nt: TGTGCCAGCAGCCCGACAGGGGGCTTAGACATTCAGTACTTC
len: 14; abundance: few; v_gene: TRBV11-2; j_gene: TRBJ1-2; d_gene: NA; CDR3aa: CASSAGLANYGYTF; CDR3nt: TGTGCCAGCAGTGCGGGACTGGCGAACTATGGCTACACCTTC
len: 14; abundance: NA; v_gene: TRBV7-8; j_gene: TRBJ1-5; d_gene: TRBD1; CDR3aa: CASSSDRAHQPQHF; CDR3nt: TGTGCCAGCAGTTCCGACAGGGCCCATCAGCCCCAGCATTTT
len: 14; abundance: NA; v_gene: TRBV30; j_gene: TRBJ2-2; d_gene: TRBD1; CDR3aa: CAWSLPQGAGELFF; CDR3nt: TGTGCCTGGAGTCTACCACAGGGGGCCGGGGAGCTGTTTTTT
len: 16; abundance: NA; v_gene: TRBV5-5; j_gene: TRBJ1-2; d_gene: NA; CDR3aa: CASSPYPGATFYGYTF; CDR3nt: TGTGCCAGCAGCCCGTACCCCGGGGCAACCTTCTATGGCTACACCTTC